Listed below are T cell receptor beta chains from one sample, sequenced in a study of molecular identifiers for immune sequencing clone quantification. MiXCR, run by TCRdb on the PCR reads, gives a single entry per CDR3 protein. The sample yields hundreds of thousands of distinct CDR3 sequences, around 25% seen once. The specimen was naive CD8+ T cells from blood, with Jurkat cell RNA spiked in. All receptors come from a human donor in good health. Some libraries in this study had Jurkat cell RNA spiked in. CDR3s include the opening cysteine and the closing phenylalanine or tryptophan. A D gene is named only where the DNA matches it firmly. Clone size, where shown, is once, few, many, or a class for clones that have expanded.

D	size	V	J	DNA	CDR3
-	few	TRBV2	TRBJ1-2	TGTGCCAGCAGCGGTAGCAGGGAGTTGAACTATGGCTACACCTTC	CASSGSRELNYGYTF
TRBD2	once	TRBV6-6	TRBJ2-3	TGTGCCAGCCGGGGGGGGGGGCAAATCACAGATACGCAGTATTTT	CASRGGGQITDTQYF
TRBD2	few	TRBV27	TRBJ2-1	TGTGCCAGCAAACTAGCGGGAGGGGTCAATGAGCAGTTCTTC	CASKLAGGVNEQFF
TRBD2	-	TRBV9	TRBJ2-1	TGTGCCAGCAGCGTGGGACCGGGACTAGCAATCGATGAGCAGTTCTTC	CASSVGPGLAIDEQFF
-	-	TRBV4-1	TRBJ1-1	TGCGCCAGCAGCCCCCGAGAGGAGGCAAACACTGAAGCTTTCTTT	CASSPREEANTEAFF
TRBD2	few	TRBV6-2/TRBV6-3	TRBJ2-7	TGTGCCAGCAGTGGCCTAGCGGGACTCTCCTACGAGCAGTACTTC	CASSGLAGLSYEQYF
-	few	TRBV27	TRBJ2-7	TGTGCCAGCAGTTTTGGGACCCCATCCCCTTACGAGCAGTACTTC	CASSFGTPSPYEQYF
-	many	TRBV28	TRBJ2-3	TGTGCCAGCAGTCCCTATTTCTATGGGGGGGCGGTAGATACGCAGTATTTT	CASSPYFYGGAVDTQYF
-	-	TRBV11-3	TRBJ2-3	TGTGCCAGCAGCTTAGGCGACAGTGGCACAGATACGCAGTATTTT	CASSLGDSGTDTQYF
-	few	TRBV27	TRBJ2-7	TGTGCCAGCGGCAGCGTCTCTACCCTCTCCTACGAGCAGTACTTC	CASGSVSTLSYEQYF
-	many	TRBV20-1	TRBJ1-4	TGCAGTGCTAGAGATGAAGGGGACCATTCAACTAATGAAAAACTGTTTTTT	CSARDEGDHSTNEKLFF
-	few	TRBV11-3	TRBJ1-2	TGTGCGGGGGCGGCCGGCTACACCTTC	CAGAAGYTF
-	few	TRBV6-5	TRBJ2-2	TGTGCCAGCAGTTACCACTTAGTCGCGAACACCGGGGAGCTGTTTTTT	CASSYHLVANTGELFF
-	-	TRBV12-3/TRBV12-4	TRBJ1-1	TGTGCCAGCACGACGGGAAGTGAAGCTTTCTTT	CASTTGSEAFF
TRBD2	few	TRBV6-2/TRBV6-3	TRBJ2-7	TGTGCCAGCAGCCCCCGGGGACTAGCGGGAGTCGAGCAGTACTTC	CASSPRGLAGVEQYF
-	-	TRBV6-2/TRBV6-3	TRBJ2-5	TGTGCCAGCGGTTTTACTAGCAGCCAAGAGACCCAGTACTTC	CASGFTSSQETQYF
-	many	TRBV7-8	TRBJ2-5	TGTGCCAGCAGCTTAGCGGAAACAGGAGATGCGTACCAAGAGACCCAGTACTTC	CASSLAETGDAYQETQYF
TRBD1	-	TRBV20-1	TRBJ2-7	TGCAGTGCTAGAGGCTACAGGGGGGTCTACGAGCAGTACTTC	CSARGYRGVYEQYF
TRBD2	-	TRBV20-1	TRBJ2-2	TGCAGTGCTAGGAAGCGGGGCAGCGACGGGACCGGGGAGCTGTTTTTT	CSARKRGSDGTGELFF
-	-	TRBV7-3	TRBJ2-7	TGTGCCAGCAGCTTAGGGGGCGGGAGCTTCGACGAGCAGTACTTC	CASSLGGGSFDEQYF
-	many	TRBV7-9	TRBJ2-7	TGTGCCAGCAGCTTAGACCTCTACGAGCAGTACTTC	CASSLDLYEQYF
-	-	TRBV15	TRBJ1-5	TGTGCCACCAGCAGAGATCGGGGGGCGCGGAATCAGCCCCAGCATTTT	CATSRDRGARNQPQHF
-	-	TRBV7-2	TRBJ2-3	TGTGCCAGCAGCTTATCGTGGGGGCCGGATACGCAGTATTTT	CASSLSWGPDTQYF
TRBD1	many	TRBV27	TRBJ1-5	TGTGCCAGCAGTTCAACAGGGGGGCAGCCCCAGCATTTT	CASSSTGGQPQHF
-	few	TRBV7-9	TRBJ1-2	TGTGCCAGCAGCTCGGTTGACAGAATCAATGGCTACACCTTC	CASSSVDRINGYTF
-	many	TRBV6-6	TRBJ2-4	TGTGCCAGCAGTCACAATGGGGCAGCCAAAAACATTCAGTACTTC	CASSHNGAAKNIQYF
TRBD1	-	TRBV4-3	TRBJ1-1	TGCGCCAGCAGCCAAGATTTAACAGGGGGCACTGACGCTTTCTTT	CASSQDLTGGTDAFF
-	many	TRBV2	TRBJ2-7	TGTGCCAGCAGCTCGTTCCCCTACGAGCAGTACTTC	CASSSFPYEQYF
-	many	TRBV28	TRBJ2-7	TGTGCCAGCAGTTTATTGAAGGGACTCGGCGAGCAGTACTTC	CASSLLKGLGEQYF
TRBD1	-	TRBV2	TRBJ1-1	TGTGCCAGACGTGAAACGGGACAGGGGGCCACTGAAGCTTTCTTT	CARRETGQGATEAFF
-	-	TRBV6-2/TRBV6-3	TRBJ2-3	TGTGCCAGCCTCTCTAGAGGGGCGGGGTTCTTTGATACGCAGTATTTT	CASLSRGAGFFDTQYF
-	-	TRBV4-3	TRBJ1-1	TGCGCCAGCAGCCAAAAGACAGGTGAAGCTTTCTTT	CASSQKTGEAFF
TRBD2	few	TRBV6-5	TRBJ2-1	TGTGCCAGCAGTGGGTCGGGAGGGGACAATGAGCAGTTCTTC	CASSGSGGDNEQFF
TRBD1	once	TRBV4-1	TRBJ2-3	TGCGCCAGCAGCCTCGGACAGGGGCCCCCCACCGACATAGATACGCAGTATTTT	CASSLGQGPPTDIDTQYF
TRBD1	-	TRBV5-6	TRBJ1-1	TGTGCCAGCAACCGTCCCGGGACAGGGGGCGGCACTGAAGCTTTCTTT	CASNRPGTGGGTEAFF
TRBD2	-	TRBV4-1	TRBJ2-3	TGCGCCAGCAGCCAAGATATGCCTAGCGGAAACACAGATACGCAGTATTTT	CASSQDMPSGNTDTQYF
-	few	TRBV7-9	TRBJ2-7	TGTGCCAGCAGCTCATCCGGGACACCCCCCTACGAGCAGTACTTC	CASSSSGTPPYEQYF
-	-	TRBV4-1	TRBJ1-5	TGCGCCAGCAGCCAAGACTTCAGGGATTATAGCAATCAGCCCCAGCATTTT	CASSQDFRDYSNQPQHF
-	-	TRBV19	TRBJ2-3	TGTGCCAGTAGTATGGGACTGGGGGCAATCGATACGCAGTATTTT	CASSMGLGAIDTQYF
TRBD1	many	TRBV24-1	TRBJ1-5	TGTGCCACCAGTAATCACAGGGGGGACAATCAGCCCCAGCATTTT	CATSNHRGDNQPQHF
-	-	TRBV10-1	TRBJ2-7	TGCGCCAGCAGGAACCGAAACAAGGAGCCCCTCGAGCAGCACTTC	CASRNRNKEPLEQHF
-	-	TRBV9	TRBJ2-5	TGTGCCAGCAGAGAGGGGACTGGCCAAGAGACCCAGTACTTC	CASREGTGQETQYF
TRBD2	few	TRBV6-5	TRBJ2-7	TGTGCCAGCAGTTACGCGGCGGGGGGCTCCTACGAGCAGTACTTC	CASSYAAGGSYEQYF
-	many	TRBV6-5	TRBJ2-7	TGTGCCAGCAGTTACGTAGGTACCTGGGTTGAGCAGTACTTC	CASSYVGTWVEQYF
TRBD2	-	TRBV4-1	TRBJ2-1	TGCGCCAGCAGCCATGAGCGGGGGGCTTACAATGAGCAGTTCTTC	CASSHERGAYNEQFF
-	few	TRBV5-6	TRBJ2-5	TGTGCCAGCAGCTTGGAGGACATCCCAGGGACCCAGTACTTC	CASSLEDIPGTQYF
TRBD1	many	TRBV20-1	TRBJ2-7	TGCAGTGCTAGAGAGCCGGGACAGCCATTATACGAGCAGTACTTC	CSAREPGQPLYEQYF
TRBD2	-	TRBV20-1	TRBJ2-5	TGCAGTGCTAGATTAGTTAGCGGGGGGGGTATAGAGACCCAGTACTTC	CSARLVSGGGIETQYF
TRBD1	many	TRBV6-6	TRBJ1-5	TGTGCCAGCAGTTATCCAGACAGGGGCGGCAATCAGCCCCAGCATTTT	CASSYPDRGGNQPQHF
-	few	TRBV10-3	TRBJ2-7	TGTGCCATCAGTGAAATAGCGGAATCCTACGAGCAGTACTTC	CAISEIAESYEQYF
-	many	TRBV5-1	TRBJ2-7	TGCGCCAGCAGCTTGGCTCAAAAGGGCAGCTTGAGGGAGCAGTACTTC	CASSLAQKGSLREQYF
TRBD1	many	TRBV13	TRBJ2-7	TGTGCCAGCAGCCGCCCCGTGGGACAGGACTCGTACGAGCAGTACTTC	CASSRPVGQDSYEQYF